This paragraph reports one T cell receptor (beta chain). Germline V gives CDR1 KGHSH, CDR2 LQKENI. The V end lost 0 bases, the J end lost 2 bases, and 8 bases lay between the germline ends. CDR3 length: 14 amino acids. This entry comes from a study of blood T cell repertoires in COVID-19. Looking at the study overall: Italy, Spain and the United States were the sources of the convalescent and acute COVID-19 samples. The cDNA or gDNA used as material had been derived from T cells, B-cell-depleted T cells, or PBMCs.

Study processing details: Amplification of reference gene primers provided the estimated nucleated cell counts. Measured with immunoSEQ multiplex PCR; TCRdb has only the in-frame clones, and not every one. From that table come the V and J calls and clone size; the DNA was used to work out D and trimming. The table lists about 70,000 clones, more than 70% of them singletons. The sample comprised peripheral blood. V gene TRBV18 combines with J gene TRBJ2-7; D uncertain. The TCR originated in a man older than 75 with acute or convalescent COVID-19. The CDR3 DNA sequence: TGTGCCAGCTCACCACCAACAAAACCCTACGAGCAGTACTTC. Translation gives CASSPPTKPYEQYF.